The 11 T cell receptor beta chains presented below share a single source sample, sequenced in a study of cytomegalovirus exposure and HLA in healthy donors. Use of 60 Vbeta and 13 Jbeta primers characterized the PCR. Sequenced by immunoSEQ multiplex PCR; TCRdb stores in-frame clones only, minus some. Of some 110,000 clones listed, roughly three fifths are singletons. Sequenced sample: PBMCs. The receptors shown here come from a woman aged 40-49 years in good health and CMV-seropositive.

The chain couples TRBV29-1 to TRBJ2-3; 14 bases line up with TRBD2. V dropped 3 bases and J dropped 5; count of bases not matched to a gene: 13. The CDR3 has 18 amino acids. CDR1 is SQVTM and CDR2 is ANQGSEA in the germline V gene. CDR3 amino acids: CSVEGGLAGGSRIDTQYF. The CDR3 region has the DNA TGCAGCGTTGAGGGTGGACTAGCGGGAGGAAGTCGGATAGATACGCAGTATTTT.

This chain uses TRBV15 with TRBJ2-5, with 9 nucleotides matching TRBD2. CDR1 is LNHNV and CDR2 is YYDKDF in the germline V gene (reference sequence). The CDR3 is 16 amino acids. Losses at the gene ends were 0 bases for V and 5 bases for J; bases not matched to a gene: 7. For the CDR3, the DNA is TGTGCCACCAGCAGAGATCTAGTAAGCGGGAGGGAGACCCAGTACTTC. It codes for CATSRDLVSGRETQYF.

In this sample, this clone turned up a few times. This chain links TRBV4-1 with TRBJ1-4; the match to TRBD1 covers 9 bases. CDR1 is MGHRA and CDR2 is YSYEKL in the germline V gene. J was trimmed by 6 bases and V by 0 bases; bases with no gene match: 5. The CDR3 contains 16 residues. CDR3 in DNA: TGCGCCAGCAGCCAAGACCCCGACAGGGGGTATGAAAAACTGTTTTTT. Translation gives CASSQDPDRGYEKLFF.

This clone was found a few times. The chain employs TRBV29-1 and TRBJ1-4; the D is unclear. The V end lost 4 bases, the J end lost 0 bases, and 9 bases lay between the germline ends. The CDR3 has 14 residues. In germline, CDR1 is SQVTM, CDR2 ANQGSEA. CDR3 coding DNA: TGCAGCGTTGGGGCAGATGCAACTAATGAAAAACTGTTTTTT. As protein: CSVGADATNEKLFF. The whole variable domain, filled in from reference TRBV29-1 and TRBJ1-4, reads SAVISQKPSRDICQRGTSLTIQCQVDSQVTMMFWYRQQPGQSLTLIATANQGSEATYESGFVIDKFPISRPNLTFSTLTVSNMSPEDSSIYLCSVGADATNEKLFFGSGTQLSVL.

A note on this clone: The same CDR3 also results from other DNA sequences found in this sample. CDR3 in amino acids: CASSRSRTGFSYEQYF. In DNA form, the CDR3 reads TGTGCCAGCAGCCGTTCCCGTACAGGGTTCTCCTACGAGCAGTACTTC. The chain has TRBV28 and TRBJ2-7, with D possibly being TRBD1 (6 bases). The germline V gene encodes CDR1 MDHEN and CDR2 SYDVKM. This CDR3 has 16 residues. Trimming shortened V by 6 bases and J by 0 bases, and 18 bases separated the two germline ends.

This clone was seen a single time. This sequence joins TRBV25-1 and TRBJ2-5, with D perhaps matching TRBD1 (5 bases). V lost 1 base, J lost 5 bases, and 14 bases lay in between. The CDR3 covers 15 residues. Per the germline V gene, CDR1 is MGHDK and CDR2 is SYGVNS. DNA of the CDR3: TGTGCCAGCAGTGAATTTCGGGCAGGGCAGGAGACCCAGTACTTC. It is translated as CASSEFRAGQETQYF.

The chain carries TRBV6-5 and TRBJ1-1, with 9 bases that match TRBD1. The CDR3 covers 14 residues. The J segment lost 7 bases and the V segment lost 6 bases, leaving 9 bases of the junction unmatched. The germline V gene has CDR1 MNHEY and CDR2 SVGAGI. The CDR3 nucleotides are TGTGCCAGCAGAGATGACAGGGGGATAGGTGAAGCTTTCTTT. Amino acid sequence: CASRDDRGIGEAFF.

V is TRBV7-9 and J is TRBJ1-1; D is ambiguous. The CDR3 runs to 12 residues. CDR1 and CDR2 from the germline V gene are SEHNR and FQNEAQ (reference sequence). V was cut by 2 bases and J by 7 bases, with 8 bases left in between. CDR3 DNA sequence: TGTGCCAGCAGCTTAATCCGGGATGAAGCTTTCTTT. As protein: CASSLIRDEAFF.

V usage is TRBV30 and J usage is TRBJ1-2; 7 bases match TRBD1. Looked up from germline, CDR1 is GTSNPN and CDR2 is SVGIG (reference sequence). V shed 4 bases and J 3 bases; nucleotides not matched to a gene: 11. The CDR3 has 15 amino acids. The CDR3 loop reads CAWTRPWGTDYGYTF. CDR3 bases: TGTGCCTGGACCCGGCCTTGGGGGACAGACTATGGCTACACCTTC.

J is TRBJ2-3 and V is TRBV7-3, with TRBD2 matching 9 bases. V was pared by 2 bases and J by 0 bases, with 12 bases of the junction left unmatched. Germline V gene sequence: CDR1 SGHTA, CDR2 FQGTGA. This CDR3 spans 19 amino acids. This CDR3 is CASSLGIGASGTSTDTQYF. In DNA form, the CDR3 reads TGTGCCAGCAGCTTAGGGATAGGGGCTAGCGGGACTAGCACAGATACGCAGTATTTT.

This chain uses TRBV7-6 with TRBJ2-5; 7 nucleotides align to TRBD2. The CDR3 is 14 residues long. Germline loops: CDR1 SGHVS, CDR2 FNYEAQ. Germline trimming cut 3 bases from V and 4 bases from J; bases unmatched to any gene: 5. Here the CDR3 reads CASSFAGEAETQYF. In DNA, the CDR3 is TGTGCCAGCAGCTTCGCGGGGGAGGCAGAGACCCAGTACTTC.